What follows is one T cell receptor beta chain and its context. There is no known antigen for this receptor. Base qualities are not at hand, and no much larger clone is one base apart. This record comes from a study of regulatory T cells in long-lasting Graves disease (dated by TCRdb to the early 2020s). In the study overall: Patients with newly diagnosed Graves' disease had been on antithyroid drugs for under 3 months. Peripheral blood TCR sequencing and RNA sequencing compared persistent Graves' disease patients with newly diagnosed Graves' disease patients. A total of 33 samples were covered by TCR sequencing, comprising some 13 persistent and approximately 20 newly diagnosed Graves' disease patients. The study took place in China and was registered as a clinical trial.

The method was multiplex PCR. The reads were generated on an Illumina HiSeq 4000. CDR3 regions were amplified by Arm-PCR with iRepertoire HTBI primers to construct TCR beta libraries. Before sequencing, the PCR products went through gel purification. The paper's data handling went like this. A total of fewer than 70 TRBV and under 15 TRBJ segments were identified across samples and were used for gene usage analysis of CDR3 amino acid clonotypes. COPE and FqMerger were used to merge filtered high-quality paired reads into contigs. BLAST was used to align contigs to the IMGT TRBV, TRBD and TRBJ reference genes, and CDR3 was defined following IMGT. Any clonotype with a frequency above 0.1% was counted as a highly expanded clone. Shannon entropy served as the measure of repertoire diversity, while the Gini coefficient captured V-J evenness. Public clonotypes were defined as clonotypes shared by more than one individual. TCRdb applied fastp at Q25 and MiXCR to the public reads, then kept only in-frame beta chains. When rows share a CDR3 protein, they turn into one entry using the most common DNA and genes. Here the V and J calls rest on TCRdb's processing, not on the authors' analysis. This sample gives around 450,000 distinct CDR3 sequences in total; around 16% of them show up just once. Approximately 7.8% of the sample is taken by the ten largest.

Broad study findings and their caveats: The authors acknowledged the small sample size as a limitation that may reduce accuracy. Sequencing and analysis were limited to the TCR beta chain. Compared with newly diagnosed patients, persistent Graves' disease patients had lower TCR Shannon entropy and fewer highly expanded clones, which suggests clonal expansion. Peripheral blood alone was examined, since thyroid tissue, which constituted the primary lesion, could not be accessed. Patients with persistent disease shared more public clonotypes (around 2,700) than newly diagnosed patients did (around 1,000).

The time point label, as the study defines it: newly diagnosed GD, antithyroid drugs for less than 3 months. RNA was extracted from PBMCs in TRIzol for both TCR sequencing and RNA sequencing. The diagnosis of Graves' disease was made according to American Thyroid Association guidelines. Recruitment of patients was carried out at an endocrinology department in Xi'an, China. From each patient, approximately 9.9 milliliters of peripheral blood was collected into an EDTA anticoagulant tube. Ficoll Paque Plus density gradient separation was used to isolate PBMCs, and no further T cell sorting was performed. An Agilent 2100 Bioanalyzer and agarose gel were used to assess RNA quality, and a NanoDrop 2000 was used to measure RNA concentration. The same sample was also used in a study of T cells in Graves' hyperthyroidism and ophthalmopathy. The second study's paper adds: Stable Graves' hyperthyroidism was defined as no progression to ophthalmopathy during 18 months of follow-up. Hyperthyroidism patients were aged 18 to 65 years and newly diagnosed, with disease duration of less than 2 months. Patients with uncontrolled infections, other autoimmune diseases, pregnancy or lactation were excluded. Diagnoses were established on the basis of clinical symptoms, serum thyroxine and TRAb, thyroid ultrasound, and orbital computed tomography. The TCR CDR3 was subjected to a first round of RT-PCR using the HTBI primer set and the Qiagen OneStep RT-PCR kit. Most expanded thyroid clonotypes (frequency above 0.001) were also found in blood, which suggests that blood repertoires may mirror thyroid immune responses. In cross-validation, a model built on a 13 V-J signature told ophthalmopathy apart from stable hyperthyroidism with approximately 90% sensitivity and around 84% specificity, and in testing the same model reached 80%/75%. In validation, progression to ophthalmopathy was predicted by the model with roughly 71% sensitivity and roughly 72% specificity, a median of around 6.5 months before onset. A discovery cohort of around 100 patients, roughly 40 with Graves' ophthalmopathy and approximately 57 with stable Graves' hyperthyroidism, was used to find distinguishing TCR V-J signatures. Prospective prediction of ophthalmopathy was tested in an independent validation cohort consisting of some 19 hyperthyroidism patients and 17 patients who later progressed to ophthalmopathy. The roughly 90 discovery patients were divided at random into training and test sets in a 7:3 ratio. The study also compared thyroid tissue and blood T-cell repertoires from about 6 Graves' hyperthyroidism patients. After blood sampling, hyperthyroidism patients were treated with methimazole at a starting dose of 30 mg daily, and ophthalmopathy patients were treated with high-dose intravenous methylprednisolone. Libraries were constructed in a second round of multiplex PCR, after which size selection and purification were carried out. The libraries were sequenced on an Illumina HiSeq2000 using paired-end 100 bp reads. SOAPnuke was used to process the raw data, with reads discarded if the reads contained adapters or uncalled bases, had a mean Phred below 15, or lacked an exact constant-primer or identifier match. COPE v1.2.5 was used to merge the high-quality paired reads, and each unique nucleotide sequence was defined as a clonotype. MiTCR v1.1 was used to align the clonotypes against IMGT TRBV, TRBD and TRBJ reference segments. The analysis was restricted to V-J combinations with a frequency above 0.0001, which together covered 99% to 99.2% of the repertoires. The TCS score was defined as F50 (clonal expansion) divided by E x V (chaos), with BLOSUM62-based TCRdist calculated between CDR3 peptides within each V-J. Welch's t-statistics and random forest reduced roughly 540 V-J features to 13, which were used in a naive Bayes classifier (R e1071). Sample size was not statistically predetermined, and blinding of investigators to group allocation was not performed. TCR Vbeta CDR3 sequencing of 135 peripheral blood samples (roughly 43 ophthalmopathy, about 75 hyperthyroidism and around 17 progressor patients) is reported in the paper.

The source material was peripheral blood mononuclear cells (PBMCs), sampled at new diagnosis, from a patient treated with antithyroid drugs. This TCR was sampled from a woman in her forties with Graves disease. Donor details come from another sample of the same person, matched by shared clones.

The nucleotides read TGTGCCAGCACCCTAGCGGGAGGAGCCGACGAGCAGTACTTC. This gives the protein CASTLAGGADEQYF. The rearranged chain carries TRBV6-1 and TRBJ2-7; TRBD2 matches 11 bases in the middle. Reading from cysteine to phenylalanine, the CDR3 counts 14 amino acids. Left in the record is the CDR3 DNA by itself, 42 bases read in frame from the first base. Here V drops 7 bases and J drops 5 bases, and the junction holds 7 bases not matched to any gene. The germline V gene yields MNHNS for CDR1 and SASEGT for CDR2.